The 18 T cell receptor beta chains below all came from one sample that was sequenced in a study of cytomegalovirus exposure and HLA in healthy donors. The PCR used 60 Vbeta and 13 Jbeta primers. Profiling relied on immunoSEQ multiplex PCR, and the TCRdb table lists in-frame clones only, not all of them. The sample lists more than 140,000 clones; roughly 79% were seen once. Material for sequencing was PBMCs. All receptors come from a woman between 40 and 55 years old in good health and CMV-seronegative.

This chain uses TRBV10-1 with TRBJ2-1; 8 bases are a match to TRBD2. The CDR3 spans 15 residues. V trimming: 2 bases; J trimming: 9 bases; junction bases outside the gene matches: 9. Germline CDR1 reads WNHNN; CDR2 reads SYGVQD (reference sequence). CDR3 region: CASSESGRGSSEQFF. CDR3 DNA sequence: TGCGCCAGCAGTGAGAGCGGGAGAGGTTCCAGTGAGCAGTTCTTC.

The chain employs TRBV27 and TRBJ2-7, with D possibly being TRBD2 (6 bases). The CDR3 runs 14 residues. The ends were cut back, 5 bases at V and 2 bases at J, with 13 bases in the middle. Germline V gene sequence: CDR1 MNHEY, CDR2 SMNVEV (reference sequence). The chain's CDR3 is CASSRWDWPYEQYF. CDR3 coding DNA: TGTGCCAGCAGTCGATGGGACTGGCCCTACGAGCAGTACTTC.

The J gene is TRBJ1-2, the V gene TRBV7-9; 8 positions match TRBD1. Germline CDR1 SEHNR, CDR2 FQNEAQ (reference sequence). V dropped 7 bases and J dropped 4; count of bases not matched to a gene: 8. The CDR3 sequence is 14 residues long. The CDR3 coding sequence is TGTGCCAGCACCCAACCCGGGACAGGCTATGGCTACACCTTC. Amino acid sequence: CASTQPGTGYGYTF. Full variable domain (missing parts from reference TRBV7-9 and TRBJ1-2): DTGVSQNPRHKITKRGQNVTFRCDPISEHNRLYWYRQTLGQGPEFLTYFQNEAQLEKSRLLSDRFSAERPKGSFSTLEIQRTEQGDSAMYLCASTQPGTGYGYTFGSGTRLTVV.

This clone was seen just once. Distinct nucleotide sequences in the sample also encode this CDR3. The J gene is TRBJ2-3, the V gene TRBV7-2; 8 nucleotides align to TRBD1. With 5 bases clipped from V and 6 bases from J, the junction kept 1 base outside the gene matches. Germline lookup yields CDR1 SGHTA and CDR2 FQGNSA. CDR3 length: 12 residues. The CDR3 DNA follows: TGTGCCAGCAGCCCAGGGGGCGATACGCAGTATTTT. Protein sequence: CASSPGGDTQYF.

The chain is built from TRBV7-2 and TRBJ2-2; no clear D. This CDR3 region has 13 residues. V gave up 4 bases and J gave up 7 bases, with 10 bases separating them. CDR1 is SGHTA and CDR2 is FQGNSA in the germline V gene. CDR3 sequence reads: CASSSERGGELFF. The CDR3 bases are TGTGCCAGCAGCTCCGAGAGAGGCGGGGAGCTGTTTTTT.

The chain employs TRBV11-2 and TRBJ2-1; tentative D call: TRBD1 (6 bases). Trimming took off 1 base at V and 4 bases at J, with 17 bases between the two ends. Germline CDR1 and CDR2: SGHAT and FQNNGV. The CDR3 is 17 residues long. The DNA for the CDR3 is TGTGCCAGCAGCTTAGGTTACAGGGAACCCTCTTACAATGAGCAGTTCTTC. The encoded protein is CASSLGYREPSYNEQFF. The variable domain in full, with the rest retrieved from reference TRBV11-2 and TRBJ2-1, is EAGVAQSPRYKIIEKRQSVAFWCNPISGHATLYWYQQILGQGPKLLIQFQNNGVVDDSQLPKDRFSAERLKGVDSTLKIQPAKLEDSAVYLCASSLGYREPSYNEQFFGPGTRLTVL.

This clone has a single count. This sequence joins TRBV5-5 and TRBJ2-7, with D possibly being TRBD2 (5 bases). Trimming took off 4 bases at V and 3 bases at J, with 20 bases between the two ends. Germline CDR1 SGHKS, CDR2 YYEKEE (reference sequence). The CDR3 has 16 amino acids. The CDR3 DNA sequence: TGTGCCAGCAGCCCCATCTTCCGCCCGGGGATCTACGAGCAGTACTTC. Protein: CASSPIFRPGIYEQYF.

J is TRBJ2-3 and V is TRBV2, with 10 bases lining up with TRBD2. This CDR3 has 16 amino acids. The ends lost 5 bases at V and 1 base at J; junction bases unmatched: 6. Germline V CDR1 and CDR2: SNHLY, FYNNEI. CDR3 nucleotide sequence: TGTGCCAGCAGTAGGAGGGGGACTAGCGGCACAGATACGCAGTATTTT. Its protein product is CASSRRGTSGTDTQYF.

V usage is TRBV28 and J usage is TRBJ2-7, with a tentative D call TRBD1 (5 bases). Germline V gene data show CDR1 as MDHEN and CDR2 as SYDVKM. Between the trimmed V and J ends, which lost 2 bases and 0 bases, there was a span of 11 bases. CDR3 length: 15 residues. The CDR3 sequence is CASSLRGRASYEQYF. The CDR3 region has the DNA TGTGCCAGCAGTTTAAGGGGCAGGGCCTCCTACGAGCAGTACTTC.

This chain links TRBV10-3 with TRBJ2-2; 7 positions match TRBD1. CDR1 and CDR2 from the germline V gene are ENHRY and SYGVKD. This CDR3 contains 14 residues. The J segment lost 3 bases and the V segment lost 3 bases, leaving 1 base of the junction unmatched. The CDR3 DNA sequence: TGTGCCATCAGTGAAGGACAGGACACCGGGGAGCTGTTTTTT. Translated, it gives CAISEGQDTGELFF.

The J gene is TRBJ1-1, the V gene TRBV6-5; TRBD1 might be the D (5 bases). V dropped 11 bases and J dropped 5 bases, with 18 bases sitting between them. The CDR3 has 13 residues. Germline V gene sequence: CDR1 MNHEY, CDR2 SVGAGI. CDR3 sequence (DNA): TGTGCCGGTTCTCACCGGGGGGGTACTGAAGCTTTCTTT. Translation: CAGSHRGGTEAFF.

The chain combines TRBV28 with TRBJ2-2; 7 bases match TRBD1. V gave up 3 bases and J gave up 5 bases; unmatched junction bases: 3. CDR3 length equals 14 residues. The germline V gene encodes CDR1 MDHEN and CDR2 SYDVKM. This CDR3 is CASSFQGETGELFF. In DNA, the CDR3 is TGTGCCAGCAGTTTTCAGGGGGAGACCGGGGAGCTGTTTTTT. Variable domain in full (rest from reference TRBV28 and TRBJ2-2): DVKVTQSSRYLVKRTGEKVFLECVQDMDHENMFWYRQDPGLGLRLIYFSYDVKMKEKGDIPEGYSVSREKKERFSLILESASTNQTSMYLCASSFQGETGELFFGEGSRLTVL.

The chain carries TRBV10-2 and TRBJ2-1; D possibly corresponds to TRBD2 (7 bases). This CDR3 is built from 13 residues. Germline V gives CDR1 WSHSY, CDR2 SAAADI. Trimming pared 7 bases from V and 7 bases from J, leaving 14 bases between. The CDR3 DNA sequence: TGCGCCAGCATGGGGGGGGCTGTAAATGAGCAGTTCTTC. It specifies CASMGGAVNEQFF.

The V gene is TRBV6-5, the J gene TRBJ2-7; D is undetermined. The CDR3 is 14 amino acids. Per germline, CDR1 MNHEY and CDR2 SVGAGI. V shed 1 base and J shed 5 bases, with 12 bases lying between them. CDR3 nucleotides: TGTGCCAGCAGTTACTTGTTCGGTGCTGACGAGCAGTACTTC. The encoded protein is CASSYLFGADEQYF.

The V gene is TRBV19, the J gene TRBJ2-7, with 10 bases fitting TRBD1. V was pared by 4 bases and J by 8 bases, with 17 bases of the junction left unmatched. In germline, CDR1 is LNHDA, CDR2 SQIVND (reference sequence). CDR3 length: 17 residues. CDR3 in DNA: TGTGCCAGTAGTAGGCACCGGGACAGGGGAGCAACCTTACAGCAGTACTTC. The encoded protein is CASSRHRDRGATLQQYF.

This clone was recorded only once. The chain combines TRBV18 with TRBJ1-6; D is uncertain. Per the germline V gene, CDR1 is KGHSH and CDR2 is LQKENI. The CDR3 is 13 residues long. Trimming shortened V by 6 bases and J by 8 bases, and 11 bases separated the two germline ends. CDR3: CASSLREDSPLHF. The CDR3 region has the DNA TGTGCCAGCTCCCTTAGGGAGGATTCACCCCTCCACTTT.

This clone has more than one count but fewer than ten. This rearrangement joins TRBV6-6 to TRBJ2-7; TRBD1 is a possible D gene (6 bases). Germline V lookup: CDR1 MNHNY, CDR2 SVGAGI (reference sequence). V lost 5 bases and J lost 1, with 12 bases in between. This CDR3 has 14 amino acids. The CDR3 sequence is CASSGMDRSYEQYF. The DNA of the CDR3 is TGTGCCAGCAGTGGAATGGACAGATCCTACGAGCAGTACTTC.

The V and J genes are TRBV6-6 and TRBJ2-5, with D uncertain. Germline V lookup: CDR1 MNHNY, CDR2 SVGAGI (reference sequence). V was cut by 3 bases and J by 4 bases, with 12 bases left in between. CDR3 length: 14 amino acids. CDR3 amino acids: CASSYLVYGETQYF. CDR3 nucleotide sequence: TGTGCCAGCAGTTATCTCGTATACGGAGAGACCCAGTACTTC.